The 30 T cell receptor beta chains reported below all come from one sample, sequenced in a study of regulatory T cells in long-lasting Graves disease. Time point reported: newly diagnosed GD, antithyroid drugs for less than 3 months. The TCR library was made from RNA that had been extracted from PBMCs in TRIzol. iRepertoire HTBI primers and Arm-PCR of CDR3 regions built TCR beta libraries. TCRdb re-called the multiplex PCR reads with MiXCR, one entry per CDR3 protein. The sample consists of 620,000 or so distinct CDR3 sequences, about 15% of them appearing once. These same data were also listed under a study on T cells in Graves' hyperthyroidism and ophthalmopathy.

Source: peripheral blood mononuclear cells (PBMCs), taken at new diagnosis, from a patient treated with antithyroid drugs. Receptor source: a woman under 40 with Graves disease.

This clonotype was counted many times. V is TRBV6-1 and J is TRBJ1-1; D is ambiguous. V was shortened by 5 bases and J by 7 bases, with 17 bases between the two germline ends. The CDR3 consists of 14 residues. Germline V gene data show CDR1 as MNHNS and CDR2 as SASEGT. CDR3 coding DNA: TGTGCCAGCAGTCCAGTCAAAAAATCCGGTGAAGCTTTCTTT. Amino acids: CASSPVKKSGEAFF.

This clonotype came up many times. The genes are TRBV27 and TRBJ2-5; possibly TRBD2 for D (6 bases). The CDR3 runs 14 residues. V was cut by 6 bases and J by 4 bases, with 15 bases left in between. CDR1 and CDR2 from the germline V gene are MNHEY and SMNVEV (reference sequence). CDR3 sequence reads: CASRKWREAETQYF. DNA for the CDR3: TGTGCCAGCAGAAAGTGGAGGGAAGCAGAGACCCAGTACTTC.

The table lists this clonotype with many counts. V gene TRBV12-3 or TRBV12-4 combines with J gene TRBJ2-3; D is perhaps TRBD1 (6 bases). The CDR3 consists of 14 residues. V dropped 4 bases and J dropped 5 bases, with 13 bases sitting between them. This chain's CDR3 is CASSSSYREDTQYF. The DNA of the CDR3 is TGTGCCAGCAGTTCATCTTACAGGGAAGATACGCAGTATTTT.

The gene calls are TRBV3-1 and TRBJ2-3; D is unresolved. Between the trimmed V and J ends, which lost 6 bases and 2 bases, there was a span of 12 bases. The germline CDR1 and CDR2 sequences are LGHDT and YNNKEL (reference sequence). The CDR3 extends over 14 amino acids. Here the CDR3 DNA reads TGTGCCAGCAGGCAGCGTGGGAACACAGATACGCAGTATTTT. It is translated as CASRQRGNTDTQYF.

This clonotype was counted ten times or more. V gene TRBV7-2 combines with J gene TRBJ1-3; D is unclear. The V gene lost 1 base and the J gene lost 0 bases, with 4 bases spanning the gap. Germline V gives CDR1 SGHTA, CDR2 FQGNSA. The CDR3 spans 14 residues. CDR3 amino acids: CASSLGPSGNTIYF. The CDR3 bases are TGTGCCAGCAGCTTAGGACCCTCTGGAAACACCATATATTTT.

V is TRBV20-1 and J is TRBJ2-1; no definite D call. V lost 0 bases and J lost 6, with 9 bases in between. Per germline, CDR1 DFQATT and CDR2 SNEGSKA (reference sequence). The CDR3 extends over 13 amino acids. The CDR3 sequence is CSARETNSNEQFF. The CDR3 DNA reads as TGCAGTGCTAGAGAAACGAACTCCAATGAGCAGTTCTTC.

This chain links TRBV19 with TRBJ1-5; TRBD1 is a possible D gene (5 bases). Trimming cost V 5 bases and J 3 bases, with 11 bases left between them. This CDR3 has 14 amino acids. Germline-derived CDR1 and CDR2 are LNHDA and SQIVND (reference sequence). The CDR3 DNA is TGTGCCAGTAGTTTATCAGGGCTCAATCAGCCCCAGCATTTT. Amino acids: CASSLSGLNQPQHF.

The chain combines TRBV19 with TRBJ1-1; TRBD1 might be the D (6 bases). Germline V gene sequence: CDR1 LNHDA, CDR2 SQIVND (reference sequence). The CDR3 is made up of 14 amino acids. V was trimmed by 5 bases and J by 4 bases, leaving 14 bases between them. The CDR3 region is CASSVMRDTTEAFF. CDR3 DNA: TGTGCCAGTAGTGTGATGCGGGACACCACTGAAGCTTTCTTT.

There are a few counts of this clonotype. The V call is TRBV15, the J call TRBJ1-5; D gene unclear. The CDR3 consists of 16 residues. The V gene lost 4 bases and the J gene lost 3 bases, with 16 bases spanning the gap. CDR1 and CDR2 (germline): LNHNV, YYDKDF (reference sequence). The CDR3 protein is CATSTTQLGNNQPQHF. CDR3 in DNA: TGTGCCACCAGCACCACACAATTGGGAAACAATCAGCCCCAGCATTTT.

This chain connects TRBV24-1 to TRBJ1-5; D possibly corresponds to TRBD1 (6 bases). V was cut by 4 bases and J by 9 bases, with 15 bases left in between. CDR3 length: 14 amino acids. From germline, CDR1 is KGHDR and CDR2 SFDVKD. CDR3 nucleotides: TGTGCCACCAGTGAAGCAGGGGAATTGCGGCCCCAGCATTTT. Protein: CATSEAGELRPQHF.

This clonotype turned up a few times. The chain couples TRBV18 to TRBJ1-5; 8 nucleotides align to TRBD1. The germline V gene has CDR1 KGHSH and CDR2 LQKENI. V shed 4 bases and J 3 bases; nucleotides not matched to a gene: 5. The CDR3 covers 15 residues. The CDR3 coding sequence is TGTGCCAGCTCACTGAAACAGGGGGTCAATCAGCCCCAGCATTTT. Translated, it gives CASSLKQGVNQPQHF.

This clonotype was seen at least ten times. The chain is built from TRBV11-1 and TRBJ2-3; TRBD1 aligns across 8 bases. The CDR3 covers 14 residues. Trimming at V came to 7 bases and at J to 3 bases, leaving 6 bases not matched to a gene. Germline assignment: CDR1 SGHAT and CDR2 FQDESV (reference sequence). The DNA of the CDR3 is TGTGCCAGCACTCAGGGGGCTGGAACAGATACGCAGTATTTT. Translation: CASTQGAGTDTQYF.

This clonotype turned up a few times. This sequence joins TRBV6-1 and TRBJ2-1; 12 bases are shared with TRBD2. The CDR3 covers 16 residues. V was clipped by 6 bases and J by 4 bases; unmatched bases: 7. CDR1 and CDR2 from the germline V gene are MNHNS and SASEGT. DNA for the CDR3: TGTGCCAGCAGAAGACTAGCGGGAGAACAATACAATGAGCAGTTCTTC. Amino acids: CASRRLAGEQYNEQFF.

In its sample, this clonotype was seen a few times. The V call is TRBV24-1, the J call TRBJ2-1; 8 bases are shared with TRBD2. The V and J ends lost 7 bases and 9 bases, in that order; junction bases with no gene match: 16. The CDR3 covers 16 residues. The germline V gene encodes CDR1 KGHDR and CDR2 SFDVKD. DNA of the CDR3: TGTGCCACCAGCAAGTTCGGGGGGGGGGATGGTGGTGAGCAGTTCTTC. Residues: CATSKFGGGDGGEQFF.

This clonotype occurred many times. The V gene is TRBV6-2 or TRBV6-3, the J gene TRBJ2-1; no definite D call. The CDR3 extends over 15 amino acids. Germline V gene data show CDR1 as MNHEY and CDR2 as SVGEGT. V lost 5 bases and J 4 bases, leaving 15 bases between the germline ends. CDR3 protein: CASSRRTLYYNEQFF. The CDR3 DNA reads TGTGCCAGCAGTCGCCGAACCCTCTATTACAATGAGCAGTTCTTC.

This clonotype has a handful of counts. This sequence joins TRBV18 and TRBJ1-2, with D maybe TRBD1 (6 bases). V was cut by 2 bases and J by 1 base, with 14 bases left in between. This CDR3 comprises 16 residues. From germline, CDR1 is KGHSH and CDR2 LQKENI. The CDR3, as DNA: TGTGCCAGCTCACCAGGGGGACAAGAACTTAACTATGGCTACACCTTC. Its translation: CASSPGGQELNYGYTF.

This rearrangement joins TRBV29-1 to TRBJ2-5, with D perhaps TRBD1 or TRBD2 (5 bases each). The germline gives CDR1 SQVTM, CDR2 ANQGSEA. Trimming took off 4 bases at V and 6 bases at J, with 15 bases between the two ends. The CDR3 spans 13 residues. CDR3 sequence: CSVAGTEGKTQYF. The DNA for the CDR3 is TGCAGCGTTGCAGGGACCGAGGGAAAGACCCAGTACTTC.

This clonotype was counted many times. CDR3 sequence reads: CASSWALGGYEQYF. The CDR3 nucleotides are TGTGCCAGCAGTTGGGCGTTGGGGGGCTACGAGCAGTACTTC. The chain uses TRBV2 and TRBJ2-7, with D maybe TRBD2 (6 bases). This CDR3 spans 14 amino acids. V was trimmed by 5 bases and J by 3 bases, leaving 14 bases between them. Germline V CDR1 and CDR2: SNHLY, FYNNEI.

The sample holds many counts of this clonotype. The chain links TRBV6-2 or TRBV6-3 to TRBJ1-1; D unresolved. V was shortened by 2 bases and J by 1 base, with 14 bases between the two germline ends. The CDR3 has 16 residues. Per the germline V gene, CDR1 is MNHEY and CDR2 is SVGEGT. The CDR3 spells CASSYDRAGPNTEAFF. The CDR3 nucleotides are TGTGCCAGCAGTTACGATCGGGCAGGACCGAACACTGAAGCTTTCTTT.

This clonotype was counted ten times or more. The CDR3 protein is CASREFGVTDTQYF. DNA of the CDR3: TGTGCCAGCAGAGAATTCGGGGTTACAGATACGCAGTATTTT. V is TRBV28 and J is TRBJ2-3; D is possibly TRBD2 (5 bases). With 6 bases removed from V and 3 bases from J, the gap between germline ends came to 13 bases. The CDR3 is 14 amino acids. The germline CDR1 and CDR2 sequences are MDHEN and SYDVKM. The complete variable domain, with remaining parts taken from reference TRBV28 and TRBJ2-3, reads DVKVTQSSRYLVKRTGEKVFLECVQDMDHENMFWYRQDPGLGLRLIYFSYDVKMKEKGDIPEGYSVSREKKERFSLILESASTNQTSMYLCASREFGVTDTQYFGPGTRLTVL.

This clonotype was seen ten or more times. This chain joins TRBV6-1 and TRBJ2-5; 15 bases are a match to TRBD2. Looked up from germline, CDR1 is MNHNS and CDR2 is SASEGT. Trimming removed 5 bases from V and 4 bases from J; junction bases left unmatched: 5. The CDR3 consists of 16 residues. The CDR3 region is CASSHGLAGGAETQYF. CDR3 nucleotides: TGTGCCAGCAGTCACGGACTAGCGGGAGGGGCAGAGACCCAGTACTTC.

Concerning this clonotype: This likely came from a read error, as a far larger clone is one base away. Because the CDR3 is missing its conserved closing phenylalanine or tryptophan, this is likely a read error. This rearrangement joins TRBV6-2 or TRBV6-3 to TRBJ1-1; D call uncertain. Trimming shortened V by 6 bases and J by 1 base, and 9 bases separated the two germline ends. The CDR3 consists of 13 residues. Germline V lookup: CDR1 MNHEY, CDR2 SVGEGT. The DNA for the CDR3 is TGTGCCAGCAGGCAGGCCCCGAACACTGAAGCTTTCCTT. Protein: CASRQAPNTEAFL.

This clonotype was seen many times. The chain uses TRBV2 and TRBJ2-7, with D unresolved. The CDR3 consists of 15 residues. Germline-derived CDR1 and CDR2 are SNHLY and FYNNEI. The germline V and J ends were trimmed by 3 bases and 0 bases, with 12 bases remaining between them. In nucleotides, the CDR3 is TGTGCCAGCAGTGATTTTGGCTCTGTCTCCTACGAGCAGTACTTC. Amino acids: CASSDFGSVSYEQYF.

This clonotype has a count of ten or more. This chain connects TRBV5-1 to TRBJ1-1; no clear D gene. Germline lookup yields CDR1 SGHRS and CDR2 YFSETQ. The CDR3 spans 15 residues. V was clipped by 4 bases and J by 5 bases, with 18 bases between them. CDR3 DNA: TGCGCCAGCAGCCCCGAACAAAGCGCACGGACTGAAGCTTTCTTT. This translates into CASSPEQSARTEAFF.

The chain has TRBV7-2 and TRBJ2-7; 9 positions match TRBD1. The CDR3 is 15 amino acids. J lost 3 bases, V lost 5 bases, and 8 bases had no gene match. The germline CDR1 and CDR2 sequences are SGHTA and FQGNSA. As DNA, the CDR3 is TGTGCCAGCAGCCGCGGACAGGGGATAGGCTACGAGCAGTACTTC. It codes for CASSRGQGIGYEQYF.

The chain has TRBV29-1 and TRBJ2-7, with 10 bases aligning to TRBD2. Germline V gives CDR1 SQVTM, CDR2 ANQGSEA. This CDR3 comprises 14 residues. J gave up 2 bases and V 2 bases, and 3 bases lay outside the gene matches. The CDR3: CSVELAGETYEQYF. For the CDR3, the DNA is TGCAGCGTTGAACTAGCGGGAGAGACCTACGAGCAGTACTTC.

This clonotype was counted ten times or more. The gene calls are TRBV11-2 and TRBJ1-4, with D perhaps TRBD1 (5 bases). Germline lookup yields CDR1 SGHAT and CDR2 FQNNGV. Trimming removed 5 bases at V and 6 bases at J, with 13 bases between. This CDR3 contains 14 residues. The CDR3 nucleotides read TGTGCCAGCAGCCTCAGGGCGGGGTATGAAAAACTGTTTTTT. Translating gives CASSLRAGYEKLFF.

This clonotype was recorded at least ten times. The chain employs TRBV2 and TRBJ1-1; tentatively, D is TRBD1 (5 bases). The CDR3 length is 12 residues. Germline V gene sequence: CDR1 SNHLY, CDR2 FYNNEI. V lost 11 bases and J 1 base, leaving 11 bases between the germline ends. The CDR3 DNA sequence: TGTGCCCCCCGGGGGAAGAACACTGAAGCTTTCTTT. Its translation is CAPRGKNTEAFF.

There are a few counts of this clonotype. The chain recombines TRBV20-1 with TRBJ2-3; 7 positions agree with TRBD2. The CDR3 sequence is 15 residues long. The trim removed 3 bases at V and 1 base at J, leaving 7 bases unmatched. Germline values: CDR1 DFQATT, CDR2 SNEGSKA (reference sequence). The CDR3 here is CSASRPGGRTDTQYF. In DNA form, the CDR3 reads TGCAGTGCTAGCCGTCCGGGAGGCCGCACAGATACGCAGTATTTT.

This clonotype was seen only a few times. The V gene is TRBV30, the J gene TRBJ2-3, with 8 positions matching TRBD1. The J call may be wrong; the DNA end is better matched by TRBJ2-5. Germline CDR1 reads GTSNPN; CDR2 reads SVGIG (reference sequence). The CDR3 contains 16 residues. The CDR3 nucleotides are TGTGCCTGGAGTGCCCCGGCCAGGGGGCTGGGGGAGACCCAGTACTTC. It yields the protein CAWSAPARGLGETQYF.